The following is a T cell receptor beta chain sequence with its context. As yet, its antigen is unknown. This sample is drawn from a study of human T cells and chemical hapten exposure. About the study: Each patient's scalp received weekly diphenylcyclopropenone throughout the approximately 24-week study.

Authors' methods: A per-sample median of around 88,000 TCRs was observed, with counts ranging from about 20,000 to 750,000. TCRdb recomputed calls from the RACE reads with MiXCR, one row per CDR3 protein. The V and J calls come from TCRdb's annotation, not from the publication. The data contain around 200,000 distinct CDR3 sequences, 24% of them seen just once; the ten biggest clones take up about 2.3%. Time point given: patch test 3, about 24 weeks after DPC sensitization. Regarding treatment: therapeutic diphenylcyclopropenone sensitization with weekly scalp DPC. Study-level findings and limits: More PT1 expanded TCRs went with higher patch test scores. Clustering by CDR3 similarity yielded significantly more large clusters from expanded TCRs than controls.

Sample: whole blood, taken in connection with sensitization to the hapten diphenylcyclopropenone (DPC). This receptor was taken from a woman in her thirties or forties with alopecia areata. Some clones in this sample may be carry-over from other donors' samples.

The CDR3 is CASSLGSTLQQETQYF. The CDR3 coding sequence is TGCGCCAGCAGCTTGGGCTCGACACTTCAACAAGAGACCCAGTACTTC. The chain combines TRBV5-1 with TRBJ2-5; D remains ambiguous. V was trimmed by 0 bases and J by 2 bases, leaving 14 bases between them. The CDR3 contains 16 residues. The V gene's germline CDR1 is SGHRS and CDR2 YFSETQ. The whole variable domain, filled in from reference TRBV5-1 and TRBJ2-5, reads KAGVTQTPRYLIKTRGQQVTLSCSPISGHRSVSWYQQTPGQGLQFLFEYFSETQRNKGNFPGRFSGRQFSNSRSEMNVSTLELGDSALYLCASSLGSTLQQETQYFGPGTRLLVL.